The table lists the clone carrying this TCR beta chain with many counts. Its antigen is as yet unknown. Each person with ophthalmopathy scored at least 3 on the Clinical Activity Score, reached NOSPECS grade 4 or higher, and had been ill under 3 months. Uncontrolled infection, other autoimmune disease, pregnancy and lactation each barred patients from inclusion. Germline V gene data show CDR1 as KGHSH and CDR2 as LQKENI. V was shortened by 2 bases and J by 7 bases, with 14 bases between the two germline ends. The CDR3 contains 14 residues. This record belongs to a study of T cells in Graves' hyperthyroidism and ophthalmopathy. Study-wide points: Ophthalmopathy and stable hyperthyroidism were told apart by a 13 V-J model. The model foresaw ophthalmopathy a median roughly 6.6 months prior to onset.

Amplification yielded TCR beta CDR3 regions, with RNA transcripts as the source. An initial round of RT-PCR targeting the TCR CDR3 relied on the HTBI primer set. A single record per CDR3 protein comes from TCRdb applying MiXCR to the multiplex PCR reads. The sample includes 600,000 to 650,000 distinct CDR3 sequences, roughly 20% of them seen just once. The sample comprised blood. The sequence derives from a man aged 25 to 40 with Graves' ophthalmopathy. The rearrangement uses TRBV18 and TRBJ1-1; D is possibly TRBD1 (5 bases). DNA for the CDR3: TGTGCCAGCTCACCAGCGGGGCGTGCGGGTGAAGCTTTCTTT. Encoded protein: CASSPAGRAGEAFF.